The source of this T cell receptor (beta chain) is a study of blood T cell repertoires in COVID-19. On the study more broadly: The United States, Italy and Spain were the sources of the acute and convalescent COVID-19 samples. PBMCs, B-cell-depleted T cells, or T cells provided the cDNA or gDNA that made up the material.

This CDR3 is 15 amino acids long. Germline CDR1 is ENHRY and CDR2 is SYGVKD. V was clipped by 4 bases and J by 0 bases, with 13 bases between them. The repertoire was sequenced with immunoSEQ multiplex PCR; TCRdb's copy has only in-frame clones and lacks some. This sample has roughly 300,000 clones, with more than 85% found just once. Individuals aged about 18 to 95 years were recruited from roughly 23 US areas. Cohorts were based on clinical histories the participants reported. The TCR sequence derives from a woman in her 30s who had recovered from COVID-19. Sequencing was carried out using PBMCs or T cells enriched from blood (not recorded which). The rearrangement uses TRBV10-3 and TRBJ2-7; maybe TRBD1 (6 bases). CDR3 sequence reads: CAISGGTMGSYEQYF. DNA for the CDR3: TGTGCCATCAGTGGAGGGACAATGGGCTCCTACGAGCAGTACTTC.